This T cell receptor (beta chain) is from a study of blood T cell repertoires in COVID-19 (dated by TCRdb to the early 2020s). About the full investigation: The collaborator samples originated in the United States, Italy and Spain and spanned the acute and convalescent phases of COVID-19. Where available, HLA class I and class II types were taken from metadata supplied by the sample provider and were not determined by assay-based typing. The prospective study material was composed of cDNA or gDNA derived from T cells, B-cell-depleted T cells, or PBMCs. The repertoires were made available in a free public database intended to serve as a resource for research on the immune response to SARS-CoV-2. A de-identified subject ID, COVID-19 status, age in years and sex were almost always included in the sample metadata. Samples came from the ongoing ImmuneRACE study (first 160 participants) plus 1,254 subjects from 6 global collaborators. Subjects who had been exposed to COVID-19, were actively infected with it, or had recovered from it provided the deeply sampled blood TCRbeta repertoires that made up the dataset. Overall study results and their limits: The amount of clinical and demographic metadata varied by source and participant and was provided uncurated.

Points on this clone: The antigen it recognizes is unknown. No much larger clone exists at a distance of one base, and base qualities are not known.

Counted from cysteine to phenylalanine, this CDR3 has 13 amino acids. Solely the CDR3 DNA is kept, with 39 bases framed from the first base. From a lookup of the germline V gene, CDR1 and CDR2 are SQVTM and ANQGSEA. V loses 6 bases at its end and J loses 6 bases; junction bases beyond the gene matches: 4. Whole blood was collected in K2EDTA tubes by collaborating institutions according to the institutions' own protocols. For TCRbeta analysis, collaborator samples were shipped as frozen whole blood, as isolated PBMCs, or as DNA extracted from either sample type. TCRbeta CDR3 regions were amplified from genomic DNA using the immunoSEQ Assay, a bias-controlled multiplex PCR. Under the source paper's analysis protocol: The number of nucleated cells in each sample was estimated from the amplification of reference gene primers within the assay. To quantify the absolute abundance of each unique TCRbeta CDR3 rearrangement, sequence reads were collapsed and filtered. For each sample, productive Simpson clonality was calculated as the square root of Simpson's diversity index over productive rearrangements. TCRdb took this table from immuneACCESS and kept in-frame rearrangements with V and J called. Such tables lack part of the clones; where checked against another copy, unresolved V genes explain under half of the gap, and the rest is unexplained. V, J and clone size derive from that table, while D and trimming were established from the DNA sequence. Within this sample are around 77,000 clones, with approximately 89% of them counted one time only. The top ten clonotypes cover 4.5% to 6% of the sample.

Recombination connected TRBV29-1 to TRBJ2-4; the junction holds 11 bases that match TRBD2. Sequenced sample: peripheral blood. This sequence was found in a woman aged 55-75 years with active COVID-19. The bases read TGCAGCGTGATCGGACTAGCGGGAAACATTCAGTACTTC. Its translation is CSVIGLAGNIQYF.